This T cell receptor (beta chain) was sequenced in a study of cytomegalovirus exposure and HLA in healthy donors. Study-level findings and limits: The HLA-A and HLA-B alleles of most subjects were reportedly predicted accurately from TCR beta sequences.

Concerning this clone itself: Its specificity is not known.

Trimming took 5 bases from V and 7 from J; bases not matched to a gene: 9. CDR1 is SGHAT, CDR2 FQDESV, per germline (reference sequence). This CDR3 has 14 residues. A multiplex PCR was run with 60 Vbeta primers and 13 Jbeta primers. Method: immunoSEQ multiplex PCR; TCRdb's copy keeps in-frame clones and lacks some. This listing includes around 140,000 clones. The sequence came from a male donor in good health and CMV-seronegative. The rearrangement links TRBV11-1 to TRBJ2-7; 9 nucleotides align to TRBD2. The source material was PBMCs. CDR3 sequence reads: CASSILSGRGEQYF. The CDR3 region has the DNA TGTGCCAGCAGCATACTTAGCGGGAGAGGGGAGCAGTACTTC.